The 15 T cell receptor beta chains given below trace back to one sample, sequenced in a study of shared clonotypes between healthy human individuals (TCRdb year 2020). The method was the immunoSEQ multiplex PCR assay. The table was pulled from immuneACCESS by TCRdb, which kept in-frame rearrangements only. Such tables lose some clones; where checked, under half of the loss comes from unresolved V genes, and the rest has no known cause. In all, the sample holds under 2.5 million clones, and around 93% of those were seen once. The ten largest clones represent roughly 0.34% of the sample. Sequencing was done on a sample of naive CD4+ T cells from PBMCs. The cell subset or site label of this sample denotes: CD45RA+ positively selected. The receptors here all came from a man in his late teens or twenties in good health. Some clones in this sample may be carry-over from other donors' samples.

This chain joins TRBV15 and TRBJ2-7, with 7 bases fitting TRBD1. Germline lookup yields CDR1 LNHNV and CDR2 YYDKDF (reference sequence). There are 16 residues in the CDR3. With V trimmed by 0 bases and J by 3 bases, 8 bases remained unmatched. Written as DNA, the CDR3 is TGTGCCACCAGCAGAGATCAACTCGGACAGGTCTACGAGCAGTACTTC. Protein sequence: CATSRDQLGQVYEQYF.

V usage is TRBV27 and J usage is TRBJ2-1, with 9 bases matching TRBD1. V lost 10 bases, J lost 9 bases, and 16 bases stayed unmatched. The germline CDR1 and CDR2 sequences are MNHEY and SMNVEV (reference sequence). The CDR3 extends over 15 amino acids. DNA of the CDR3: TGTGCCATTGCCTCCCGGGACAGGGTACGGACTGAGCAGTTCTTC. The encoded protein is CAIASRDRVRTEQFF.

The rearrangement uses TRBV7-2 and TRBJ2-1; tentatively, D is TRBD2 (6 bases). Trimming stripped 4 bases from V and 10 bases from J, with 14 bases between. The CDR3 spans 13 residues. Germline CDR1 and CDR2: SGHTA and FQGNSA. DNA of the CDR3: TGTGCCAGCAGCTACCCTGGGCGGGGCGAGCAGTTCTTC. This codes for CASSYPGRGEQFF.

J is TRBJ2-2 and V is TRBV7-2; D might be TRBD1 (6 bases). Germline V gives CDR1 SGHTA, CDR2 FQGNSA. The CDR3 consists of 14 residues. Trimming stripped 3 bases from V and 8 bases from J, with 13 bases between. CDR3 protein: CASSLDRLGGELFF. The CDR3 DNA sequence: TGTGCCAGCAGCTTGGACAGACTCGGGGGGGAGCTGTTTTTT.

This sequence joins TRBV28 and TRBJ1-2; possible D gene TRBD1, 6 bases. Germline lookup yields CDR1 MDHEN and CDR2 SYDVKM. This CDR3 is built from 15 residues. V was pared by 7 bases and J by 2 bases, with 17 bases between. CDR3 sequence: CASTLGGRGNYGYTF. The CDR3 nucleotides read TGTGCCAGCACCCTAGGCGGCAGGGGAAACTATGGCTACACCTTC.

The gene calls are TRBV4-1 and TRBJ2-5; 15 nucleotides match TRBD2. The J call may not be correct, given that the DNA end is closer to TRBJ2-7. The CDR3 sequence is 17 residues long. Germline CDR1 reads MGHRA; CDR2 reads YSYEKL. The CDR3 here is CASSQPGLAGGRGEQYF. CDR3 bases: TGCGCCAGCAGCCAACCGGGACTAGCGGGAGGTCGAGGCGAGCAGTACTTC.

V and J are TRBV5-1 and TRBJ2-2; maybe TRBD2 (6 bases). Trimming pared 0 bases from V and 6 bases from J, leaving 18 bases between. The CDR3 consists of 17 residues. CDR1 SGHRS and CDR2 YFSETQ come from the germline V gene. The CDR3 bases are TGCGCCAGCAGCTTGGCGGCGGGAATGGTAAAGGCCGGGGAGCTGTTTTTT. It codes for CASSLAAGMVKAGELFF.

This clone has just one count. The rearrangement joins TRBV30 to TRBJ2-3; 7 bases agree with TRBD1. Germline-derived CDR1 and CDR2 are GTSNPN and SVGIG (reference sequence). CDR3 size: 15 residues. V lost 3 bases and J lost 2; bases outside the gene matches: 8. Here the CDR3 reads CAWRGWDRTTDTQYF. The CDR3 coding sequence is TGTGCCTGGAGGGGGTGGGACAGAACCACAGATACGCAGTATTTT.

The chain uses TRBV7-2 and TRBJ2-2, with D perhaps matching TRBD1 (5 bases). The germline V gene has CDR1 SGHTA and CDR2 FQGNSA. Between the trimmed V and J ends, which lost 3 bases and 4 bases, there was a span of 9 bases. There are 14 residues in the CDR3. CDR3 in DNA: TGTGCCAGCAGCTTCAGGGCGGCCACCGGGGAGCTGTTTTTT. This encodes CASSFRAATGELFF. The whole variable domain, filled in from reference TRBV7-2 and TRBJ2-2, reads GAGVSQSPSNKVTEKGKDVELRCDPISGHTALYWYRQSLGQGLEFLIYFQGNSAPDKSGLPSDRFSAERTGGSVSTLTIQRTQQEDSAVYLCASSFRAATGELFFGEGSRLTVL.

The chain links TRBV28 to TRBJ2-4, with 10 bases fitting TRBD2. This CDR3 region has 16 residues. J gave up 7 bases and V 0 bases, and 6 bases lay outside the gene matches. CDR1 and CDR2 (germline): MDHEN, SYDVKM. CDR3 in DNA: TGTGCCAGCAGTTTATGGTCGCTAGCGGGAGCTAACATTCAGTACTTC. The encoded protein is CASSLWSLAGANIQYF.

This clone was observed a single time. V and J are TRBV5-1 and TRBJ1-3, with 10 bases aligning to TRBD1. Germline V gives CDR1 SGHRS, CDR2 YFSETQ. Trimming cost V 0 bases and J 11 bases; bases outside gene matches: 5. The CDR3 has 14 residues. The CDR3 loop reads CASSLETGGRSIYF. CDR3 DNA: TGCGCCAGCAGCTTGGAGACAGGGGGCAGGTCCATATATTTT.

The chain uses TRBV4-1 and TRBJ1-1; no reliable D call. CDR1 is MGHRA and CDR2 is YSYEKL in the germline V gene. With 4 bases removed from V and 0 bases from J, the gap between germline ends came to 18 bases. This CDR3 region has 17 residues. The CDR3 DNA follows: TGCGCCAGCAGCCCCGGACTACGGAGGCCTATGAACACTGAAGCTTTCTTT. It is translated as CASSPGLRRPMNTEAFF.

The J gene is TRBJ2-4, the V gene TRBV4-1; TRBD1 might be the D (6 bases). CDR3 length: 18 residues. Trimming left V 1 base short and J 0 bases short, with 16 bases between. Germline V CDR1 and CDR2: MGHRA, YSYEKL. The CDR3 is CASSQGPQGPLAKNIQYF. The CDR3 DNA is TGCGCCAGCAGCCAAGGGCCACAGGGCCCGTTAGCCAAAAACATTCAGTACTTC.

The chain is built from TRBV28 and TRBJ2-6, with 12 bases that match TRBD2. Germline loops: CDR1 MDHEN, CDR2 SYDVKM. V shed 6 bases, J shed 0 bases, and the junction held 3 bases outside the gene matches. The CDR3 has 17 amino acids. CDR3 loop: CASSAGLAGSGANVLTF. The CDR3 DNA reads as TGTGCCAGCAGCGCGGGACTAGCGGGCTCTGGGGCCAACGTCCTGACTTTC.

This clone was recorded only once. Other DNA sequences from this sample encode an identical CDR3 as well. The V call is TRBV11-3, the J call TRBJ2-1, with 13 bases fitting TRBD2. CDR1 is SGHNT and CDR2 is YENEEA in the germline V gene. The CDR3 is made up of 15 amino acids. The V segment lost 5 bases and the J segment 5 bases; nucleotides outside the gene matches: 3. In nucleotides, the CDR3 is TGTGCCAGCAGCCCGGGACTAGCGGGGAACAATGAGCAGTTCTTC. It yields the protein CASSPGLAGNNEQFF.